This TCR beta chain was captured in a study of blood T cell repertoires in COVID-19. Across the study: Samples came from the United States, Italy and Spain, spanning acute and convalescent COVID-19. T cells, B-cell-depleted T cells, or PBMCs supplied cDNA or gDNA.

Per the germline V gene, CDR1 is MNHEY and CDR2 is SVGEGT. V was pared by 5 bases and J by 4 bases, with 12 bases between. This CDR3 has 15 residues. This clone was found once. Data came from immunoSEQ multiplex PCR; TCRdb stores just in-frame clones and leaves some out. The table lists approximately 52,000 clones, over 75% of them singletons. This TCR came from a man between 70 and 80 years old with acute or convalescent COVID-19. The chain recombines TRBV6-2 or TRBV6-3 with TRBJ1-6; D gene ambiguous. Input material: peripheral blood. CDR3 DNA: TGTGCCAGCAGTCCCCGCAGAAATTATAATTCACCCCTCCACTTT. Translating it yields CASSPRRNYNSPLHF.